Shown below are 16 T cell receptor beta chains from a single sample sequenced in a study of identical twins (dated by TCRdb to the mid-2010s). Library generation was performed with 5' RACE. Sequenced on an Illumina HiSeq 2000. TCRdb cleaned the public reads at Q25 with fastp, built clones with MiXCR and kept in-frame beta chains. Records with the same CDR3 protein are collapsed into one entry carrying the most frequent genes and DNA. This sample has more than 650,000 distinct CDR3 sequences in its table, and 5.5% to 7.5% of those were observed once. The ten largest clones take up around 2% of the sample. Sequences were obtained from naive T cells sorted from blood. The cell subset or site label, read with the paper, signifies: cells isolated with a human naive T-cell isolation kit. The receptor source for this set is a man in his late teens or twenties in good health.

The V and J genes are TRBV23-1 and TRBJ2-7; TRBD1 aligns across 8 bases. TRBV23-1 is identified as an open reading frame with a role that is uncertain. CDR3 length equals 16 residues. V shed 4 bases and J 5 bases; nucleotides not matched to a gene: 13. In nucleotides, the CDR3 is TGCGCCAGCAGTCCCCCTTTAGGACAGGGTAAAGACGAGCAGTACTTC. It is translated as CASSPPLGQGKDEQYF.

This clonotype occurred a few times. The chain links TRBV7-2 to TRBJ2-2; TRBD2 is a possible D gene (5 bases). Germline V gene lookup returns CDR1 SGHTA and CDR2 FQGNSA. V dropped 1 base and J dropped 7 bases, with 10 bases sitting between them. The CDR3 loop spans 14 amino acids. CDR3 sequence reads: CASSLERRGGELFF. DNA of the CDR3: TGTGCCAGCAGCTTAGAGCGGAGAGGCGGGGAGCTGTTTTTT.

This clonotype was counted ten times or more. V gene TRBV12-3 or TRBV12-4 combines with J gene TRBJ1-5; D uncertain. V gave up 6 bases and J gave up 6 bases, with 12 bases separating them. The CDR3 has 13 residues. The CDR3, as DNA: TGTGCCAGCAGCGACACGCGCGGTCAGCCCCAGCATTTT. This translates into CASSDTRGQPQHF.

This chain links TRBV30 with TRBJ2-7, with unresolved D. Germline CDR1 GTSNPN, CDR2 SVGIG (reference sequence). The CDR3 length is 13 residues. DNA for the CDR3: TGTGCTGCTCGGTCTCGGATCTCCTACGAGCAGTACTTC. Translation gives CAARSRISYEQYF.

This chain connects TRBV7-3 to TRBJ2-1, with 8 bases matching TRBD2. V was clipped by 5 bases and J by 4 bases; unmatched bases: 10. CDR1 is SGHTA and CDR2 is FQGTGA in the germline V gene. The CDR3 has 16 residues. The DNA of the CDR3 is TGTGCCAGCAGCCCACTGGCCCGGGGGGGATACAATGAGCAGTTCTTC. Translating it yields CASSPLARGGYNEQFF.

This clonotype occurred many times. The gene calls are TRBV29-1 and TRBJ2-1; TRBD1 matches 11 bases. This CDR3 is built from 15 residues. Trimming took 2 bases from V and 8 from J; bases not matched to a gene: 8. Per germline, CDR1 SQVTM and CDR2 ANQGSEA. The DNA for the CDR3 is TGCAGCGTTGAACTCCGGGACAGGGGGACTCATGAGCAGTTCTTC. Amino acid sequence: CSVELRDRGTHEQFF.

This clonotype was counted many times. The V gene is TRBV27, the J gene TRBJ2-7, with D perhaps TRBD2 (6 bases). Trimming removed 5 bases from V and 6 bases from J, with 17 bases in between. Germline CDR1 MNHEY, CDR2 SMNVEV (reference sequence). The CDR3 loop spans 14 amino acids. The chain's CDR3 is CASSPLSGGTEQYF. CDR3 bases: TGTGCCAGCAGTCCACTCAGTGGGGGGACCGAGCAGTACTTC.

Many counts were recorded for this clonotype. The chain uses TRBV6-4 and TRBJ2-1, with D possibly matching TRBD1 (6 bases). Germline-derived CDR1 and CDR2 are MRHNA and SNTAGT. The CDR3 spans 13 residues. The V end was cut by 2 bases, the J end by 5 bases, with 7 bases between. The CDR3 DNA reads TGTGCCAGCAGTGACCGGGACAACAATGAGCAGTTCTTC. Translated: CASSDRDNNEQFF.

V gene TRBV7-9 combines with J gene TRBJ2-7, with D perhaps matching TRBD2 (6 bases). This CDR3 region has 13 residues. Germline CDR1 is SEHNR and CDR2 is FQNEAQ (reference sequence). Trimming took 3 bases from V and 7 from J, leaving 13 bases between them. The CDR3 DNA follows: TGTGCCAGCAGCTTCGCCGGGACTGGGGAGCAGTACGTC. Protein product: CASSFAGTGEQYV.

CDR3 DNA: TGTGCCAGCAGCTTACCCCAGGGTTTGAACACTGAAGCTTTCTTT. It translates to CASSLPQGLNTEAFF. This chain connects TRBV11-2 to TRBJ1-1, with D possibly matching TRBD1 (5 bases). The CDR3 sequence is 15 residues long. Trimming removed 2 bases from V and 0 bases from J, with 10 bases in between. The germline V gene encodes CDR1 SGHAT and CDR2 FQNNGV.

The sample holds many counts of this clonotype. The V and J genes are TRBV9 and TRBJ2-1; either TRBD1 or TRBD2 may supply D (6 bases each). V was clipped by 0 bases and J by 6 bases, with 13 bases between them. CDR1 SGDLS and CDR2 YYNGEE come from the germline V gene. The CDR3 length is 15 residues. The CDR3 coding sequence is TGTGCCAGCAGCGTAGGGGGGGCCGGGATCAATGAGCAGTTCTTC. The encoded protein is CASSVGGAGINEQFF.

This clonotype was detected many times. V usage is TRBV7-9 and J usage is TRBJ2-1; unclear D gene. The CDR3 has 14 residues. Trimming pared 0 bases from V and 6 bases from J, leaving 9 bases between. CDR1 is SEHNR, CDR2 FQNEAQ, per germline (reference sequence). Here the CDR3 reads CASSLAPGSNEQFF. Here the CDR3 DNA reads TGTGCCAGCAGCTTAGCGCCCGGAAGCAATGAGCAGTTCTTC.

This clonotype showed up many times. The chain is built from TRBV25-1 and TRBJ2-2; the D gene is possibly TRBD1 (5 bases). V was cut by 7 bases and J by 2 bases, with 11 bases left in between. The V gene's germline CDR1 is MGHDK and CDR2 SYGVNS. The CDR3 spans 14 residues. CDR3 sequence (DNA): TGTGCCAGCACCCGGACACCCAACACCGGGGAGCTGTTTTTT. This sequence encodes CASTRTPNTGELFF.

This clonotype was recorded at least ten times. This chain joins TRBV20-1 and TRBJ2-4; D ambiguous. The CDR3 runs to 15 residues. Per the germline V gene, CDR1 is DFQATT and CDR2 is SNEGSKA (reference sequence). The V gene lost 2 bases and the J gene lost 1 base, with 12 bases spanning the gap. The CDR3 loop is CSARQGPGAKNIQYF. The CDR3 bases are TGCAGTGCTAGACAAGGGCCCGGGGCCAAAAACATTCAGTACTTC.

The sample holds many counts of this clonotype. The genes are TRBV5-1 and TRBJ2-1, with 8 bases lining up with TRBD2. V dropped 5 bases and J dropped 1; count of bases not matched to a gene: 5. Germline V gives CDR1 SGHRS, CDR2 YFSETQ. CDR3 length: 15 amino acids. The CDR3: CASRSGSGSYNEQFF. The CDR3 DNA sequence: TGCGCCAGCAGGAGCGGGAGTGGTTCCTACAATGAGCAGTTCTTC.

This CDR3 reads CASSLTGADGGYTF. The CDR3 DNA is TGCGCCAGCAGCCTAACAGGGGCGGACGGCGGCTACACCTTC. The genes are TRBV5-1 and TRBJ1-2; 7 nucleotides agree with TRBD1. CDR1 and CDR2 from the germline V gene are SGHRS and YFSETQ. The CDR3 is made up of 14 amino acids. The ends lost 4 bases at V and 8 bases at J; junction bases unmatched: 11.